Given below is one T cell receptor beta chain in context. The sample belongs to a study of blood T cell repertoires in COVID-19. Whole-study context: Whether acute or convalescent, the COVID-19 samples came from the United States, Italy and Spain.

Under the authors' procedure: From reference gene primer amplification, estimates of nucleated cell counts were derived. Repertoires were generated with immunoSEQ multiplex PCR, while TCRdb's copy carries only in-frame clones and drops some. V and J calls and clone size are as listed in that table; D and trimming were resolved from the DNA. The profile shows around 60,000 clones, 75% to 90% of them singletons. V lost 3 bases to trimming and J lost 0 bases, with 3 bases between them. CDR3 size: 12 residues. The germline V gene encodes CDR1 SEHNR and CDR2 FQNEAQ (reference sequence). The rearrangement uses TRBV7-9 and TRBJ2-7; unclear D gene. The sequence was collected from a human donor with active COVID-19. The donor label of this sample is uncertain. The sample comprised peripheral blood. CDR3 DNA: TGTGCCAGCAGCTTGAGCTCCTACGAGCAGTACTTC. Its protein product is CASSLSSYEQYF.